This TCR beta chain was found in a study of shared clonotypes between healthy human individuals. As for the study in general: Researchers drew samples from a couple of women and three men aged 18 to 49.

The ends lost 0 bases at V and 2 bases at J; junction bases unmatched: 1. This CDR3 is 14 amino acids long. Germline CDR1 and CDR2: LNHDA and SQIVND (reference sequence). Study results and limitations: Across subsets, estimated richness was generally greater for naive than for memory populations. Of the naive CD4 clonotypes, approximately 5% were shared across a handful of donors.

A word on this clone: As yet, its antigen is unknown.

The study ran the assay at deep level. Only in-frame clones appear in the TCRdb table, and some are missing; sequencing was by immunoSEQ multiplex PCR. The sample yields about 2 million clones, about 95% seen once. CD45RO-negative cells were positively selected for CCR7, leaving out terminally differentiated effector memory CD45RA+ cells. The receptor comes from a man younger than 35 in good health. Sequenced sample: naive CD8+ T cells sorted from blood. The chain recombines TRBV19 with TRBJ2-7, with 7 bases that match TRBD1. The CDR3 DNA reads TGTGCCAGTAGTATAGAGACAGGGACCTACGAGCAGTACTTC. Translating it yields CASSIETGTYEQYF.